The sequence of this T cell receptor beta chain was determined in a study of blood T cell repertoires in COVID-19. Germline V CDR1 and CDR2: KGHDR, SFDVKD. The CDR3 runs 14 residues. V was cut by 5 bases and J by 0 bases, with 7 bases left in between. Here immunoSEQ multiplex PCR was the method, and the copy in TCRdb shows in-frame clones only, minus some. The table includes 130,000 or so clones, more than 75% detected once. The source of this sequence is a man aged 55 to 69 with acute or convalescent COVID-19. The rearrangement uses TRBV24-1 and TRBJ2-1; D is ambiguous. Sequenced sample: peripheral blood. The CDR3 loop is CATSGANSYNEQFF. The CDR3 DNA sequence: TGTGCCACCAGTGGGGCAAACTCCTACAATGAGCAGTTCTTC.